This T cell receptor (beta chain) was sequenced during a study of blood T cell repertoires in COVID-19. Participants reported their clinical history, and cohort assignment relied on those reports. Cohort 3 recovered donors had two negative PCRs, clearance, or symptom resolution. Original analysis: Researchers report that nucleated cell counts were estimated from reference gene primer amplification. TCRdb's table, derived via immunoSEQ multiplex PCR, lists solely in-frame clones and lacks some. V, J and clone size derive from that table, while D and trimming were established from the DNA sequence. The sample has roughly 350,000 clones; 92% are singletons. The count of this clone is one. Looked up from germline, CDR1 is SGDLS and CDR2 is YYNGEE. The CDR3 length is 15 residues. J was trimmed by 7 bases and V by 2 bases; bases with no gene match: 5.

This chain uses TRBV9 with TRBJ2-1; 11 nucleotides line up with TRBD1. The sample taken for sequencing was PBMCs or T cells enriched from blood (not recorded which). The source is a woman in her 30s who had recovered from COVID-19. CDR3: CASSVSGTGGNEQFF. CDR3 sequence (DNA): TGTGCCAGCAGCGTTTCCGGGACAGGGGGGAATGAGCAGTTCTTC.